The 3 T cell receptor beta chains listed next were all sequenced from one sample in a study of metastatic and nonmetastatic thyroid tumors. There were no patients who had received any treatment before thyroid surgery. TCRdb re-processed the PCR reads through MiXCR. The sample comprises more than 35,000 clones, 13% of which are singletons, and more than 8% rests with the top ten. The sample comprised blood. Source of these receptors: a female donor with papillary thyroid cancer or a benign thyroid nodule (not recorded which). Some clones in this sample may be carry-over from other donors' samples.

This chain uses TRBV28 with TRBJ2-7; 10 bases are shared with TRBD1. The CDR3 runs to 18 residues. Germline V gene lookup returns CDR1 MDHEN and CDR2 SYDVKM. V was clipped by 6 bases and J by 1 base; unmatched bases: 15. CDR3 in amino acids: CASSLTGTGAFPSYEQYF. As DNA, the CDR3 is TGTGCCAGCAGCTTGACCGGGACAGGGGCCTTTCCTTCCTACGAGCAGTACTTC. The entire variable domain, with the rest obtained from reference TRBV28 and TRBJ2-7, is as follows: DVKVTQSSRYLVKRTGEKVFLECVQDMDHENMFWYRQDPGLGLRLIYFSYDVKMKEKGDIPEGYSVSREKKERFSLILESASTNQTSMYLCASSLTGTGAFPSYEQYFGPGTRLTVT.

The rearrangement uses TRBV20-1 and TRBJ1-1; 8 bases fit TRBD1. This CDR3 spans 14 amino acids. Trimming cost V 6 bases and J 4 bases; bases outside gene matches: 10. Germline loops: CDR1 DFQATT, CDR2 SNEGSKA (reference sequence). The CDR3 is CSATARGLGTEAFF. CDR3 coding DNA: TGCAGTGCCACAGCCAGGGGGCTAGGCACTGAAGCTTTCTTT.

This clone has at least ten counts. V usage is TRBV5-6 and J usage is TRBJ2-3, with 10 nucleotides matching TRBD1. V lost 0 bases to trimming and J lost 11 bases; unmatched junction nucleotides: 0. The CDR3 contains 12 residues. Germline CDR1 and CDR2: SGHDT and YYEEEE. The CDR3 coding sequence is TGTGCCAGCAGCTTGGGGGACAGGGGGCAGTATTTT. This encodes CASSLGDRGQYF.